The clone carrying this T cell receptor (beta chain) was seen many times. The antigen is not known. This specimen comes from a study of T-cell memory formation after mild COVID-19. Study observations and caveats: In pre-infection memory, a portion of responding clones appeared, which suggested that cross-reactive memory joined. Among contracting clones, CD4+ were mainly CM/EM and CD8+ enriched in EMRA.

Germline V lookup: CDR1 LNHDA, CDR2 SQIVND (reference sequence). V was clipped by 7 bases and J by 4 bases, with 12 bases between them. The CDR3 contains 13 residues. cDNA libraries for TCR alpha and TCR beta, carrying sample barcodes and UMIs, came from 5'RACE with constant-segment primers. TCRdb reprocessed the 5' RACE reads via MiXCR and lists one record per CDR3 protein. Among 580,000 or so distinct CDR3 sequences listed, around 16% were seen once. This chain joins TRBV19 and TRBJ2-3; the D is unclear. The sample consisted of PBMCs or a T cell subset sorted from them (not recorded which). The source of this sequence is an adult woman who had mild COVID-19 (a few samples of this study predate the infection). Cell type and time point are not known. The CDR3 DNA reads as TGTGCCAGTACCCTCGGTGCGGCAGATACGCAGTATTTT. The encoded protein is CASTLGAADTQYF.